The present T cell receptor (beta chain) was sequenced within a study of radiotherapy plus CTLA-4 blockade in lung cancer. Points from the study as a whole: An expansion of tumor-derived TCR clones occurred in blood after radiotherapy plus ipilimumab.

This clone showed up just once. Antigen unknown. Sequenced by immunoSEQ multiplex PCR; TCRdb stores in-frame clones only, minus some. The sample gives 75,000 to 95,000 clones, about three quarters of which show up once; more than 13% is in the top ten. The V gene's germline CDR1 is MNHEY and CDR2 SMNVEV (reference sequence). This CDR3 contains 14 residues. Trimming took off 0 bases at V and 8 bases at J, with 13 bases between the two ends. The chain joins TRBV27 to TRBJ1-2; D possibly corresponds to TRBD1 (5 bases). The specimen comprised peripheral blood, sampled from a patient treated with radiotherapy plus ipilimumab. This sequence originates from a human donor with non-small cell lung cancer that progressed on radiotherapy plus ipilimumab. CDR3 loop: CASSLSLGVGGYTF. CDR3 nucleotides: TGTGCCAGCAGTTTATCGTTAGGGGTCGGGGGCTACACCTTC.